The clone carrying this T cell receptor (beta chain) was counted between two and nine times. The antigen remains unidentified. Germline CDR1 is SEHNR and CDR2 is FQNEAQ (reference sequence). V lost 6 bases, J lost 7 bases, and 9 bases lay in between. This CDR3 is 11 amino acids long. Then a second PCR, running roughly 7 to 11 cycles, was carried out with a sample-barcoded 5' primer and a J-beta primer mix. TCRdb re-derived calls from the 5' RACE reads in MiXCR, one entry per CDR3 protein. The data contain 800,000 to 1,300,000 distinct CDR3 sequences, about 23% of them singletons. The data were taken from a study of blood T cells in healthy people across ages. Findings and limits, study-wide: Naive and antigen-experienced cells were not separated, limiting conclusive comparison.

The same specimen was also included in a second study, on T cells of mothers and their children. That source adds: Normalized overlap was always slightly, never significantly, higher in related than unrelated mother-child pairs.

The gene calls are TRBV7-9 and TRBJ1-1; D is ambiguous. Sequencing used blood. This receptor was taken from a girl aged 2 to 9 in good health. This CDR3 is CASRFGLEAFF. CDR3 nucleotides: TGTGCCAGCAGATTCGGGCTTGAAGCTTTCTTT.